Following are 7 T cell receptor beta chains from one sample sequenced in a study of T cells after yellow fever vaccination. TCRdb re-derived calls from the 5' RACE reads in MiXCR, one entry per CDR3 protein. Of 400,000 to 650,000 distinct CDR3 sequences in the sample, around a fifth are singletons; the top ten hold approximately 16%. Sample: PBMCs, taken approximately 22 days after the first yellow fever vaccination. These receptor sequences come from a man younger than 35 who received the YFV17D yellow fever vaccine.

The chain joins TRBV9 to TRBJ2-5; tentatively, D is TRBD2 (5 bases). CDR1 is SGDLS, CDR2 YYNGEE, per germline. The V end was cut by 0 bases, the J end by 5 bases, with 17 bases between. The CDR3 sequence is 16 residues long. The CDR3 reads CASSVVGGGGSETQYF. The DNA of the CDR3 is TGTGCCAGCAGCGTAGTCGGTGGAGGCGGCAGCGAGACCCAGTACTTC.

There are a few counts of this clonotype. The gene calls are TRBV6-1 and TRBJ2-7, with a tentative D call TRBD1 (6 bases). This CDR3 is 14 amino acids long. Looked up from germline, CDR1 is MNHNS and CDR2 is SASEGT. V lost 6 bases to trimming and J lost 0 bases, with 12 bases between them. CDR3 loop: CASRGQSSSYEQYF. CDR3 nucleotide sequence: TGTGCCAGCAGAGGACAGAGCAGCTCCTACGAGCAGTACTTC.

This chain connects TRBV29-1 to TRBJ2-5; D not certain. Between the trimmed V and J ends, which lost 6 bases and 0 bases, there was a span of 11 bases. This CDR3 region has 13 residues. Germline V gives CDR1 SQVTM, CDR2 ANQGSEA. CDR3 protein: CSVGLLYQETQYF. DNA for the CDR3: TGCAGCGTCGGCCTCCTGTACCAAGAGACCCAGTACTTC.

This CDR3 is CASSLGGVNYGYTF. The CDR3 bases are TGTGCCAGCAGCTTAGGCGGGGTGAACTATGGCTACACCTTC. The chain uses TRBV7-6 and TRBJ1-2; no firm D call. The V end was cut by 1 base, the J end by 2 bases, with 8 bases between. Germline assignment: CDR1 SGHVS and CDR2 FNYEAQ. This CDR3 is built from 14 residues.

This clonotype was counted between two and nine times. CDR3 amino acids: CASSLEGGKGYF. For the CDR3, the DNA is TGCGCCAGCAGCTTGGAAGGGGGTAAAGGGTACTTC. This chain joins TRBV5-1 and TRBJ2-4; tentatively, D is TRBD1 (6 bases). The V and J ends lost 0 bases and 15 bases respectively, with 13 bases between them. There are 12 residues in the CDR3. Germline V gene lookup returns CDR1 SGHRS and CDR2 YFSETQ.

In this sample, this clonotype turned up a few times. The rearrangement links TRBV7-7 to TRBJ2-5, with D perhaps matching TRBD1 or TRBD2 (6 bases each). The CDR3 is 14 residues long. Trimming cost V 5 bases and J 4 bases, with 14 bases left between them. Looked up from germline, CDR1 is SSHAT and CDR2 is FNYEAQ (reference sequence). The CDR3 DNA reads TGTGCCAGCAGCCTGATGGGGGGCGTAGAGACCCAGTACTTC. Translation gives CASSLMGGVETQYF.

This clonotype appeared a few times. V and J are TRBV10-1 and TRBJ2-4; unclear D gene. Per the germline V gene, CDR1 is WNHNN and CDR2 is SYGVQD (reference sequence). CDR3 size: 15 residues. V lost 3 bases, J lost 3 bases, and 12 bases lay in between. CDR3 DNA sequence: TGCGCCAGCAGTGACAGGTTCGATGTCAAAAACATTCAGTACTTC. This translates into CASSDRFDVKNIQYF.